The clone carrying this T cell receptor (beta chain) came up many times. Its specificity is not known. The data stem from a study of blood T cells in healthy people across ages. Study outcomes and limitations: Expanded clonotype shifts may have been confounded, as the donors had an unknown CMV status.

Germline V gene sequence: CDR1 SGHTA, CDR2 FQGNSA. The CDR3 runs 14 residues. V gave up 6 bases and J gave up 2 bases; unmatched junction bases: 3. PCR was performed a second time for roughly 6 to 12 cycles using a sample-barcoded 5' primer and a J-beta primer mix. TCRdb recomputed calls from the 5' RACE reads with MiXCR, one row per CDR3 protein. In the table there are around 650,000 distinct CDR3 sequences, roughly two fifths of which are singletons. RNA extraction gave at least 5.5 micrograms of total RNA per sample. This clonotype originated in a man older than 75 in good health. Sequenced: blood. This chain joins TRBV7-2 and TRBJ2-1, with 8 bases matching TRBD1. DNA of the CDR3: TGTGCCAGCAGAGCAGGGGGCGCCTACAATGAGCAGTTCTTC. This codes for CASRAGGAYNEQFF.